The 9 T cell receptor beta chains reported below all come from one sample, sequenced in a study of cytomegalovirus exposure and HLA in healthy donors. PCR amplification relied on 60 Vbeta primers (plus 13 Jbeta primers). Assay: immunoSEQ multiplex PCR; the TCRdb copy retains only in-frame clones and omits some. The table has 85,000 to 90,000 clones, 65% to 85% seen once. Sequencing was carried out using PBMCs. The source is a young man in good health and CMV-seronegative.

This sequence joins TRBV30 and TRBJ1-4; D remains ambiguous. This CDR3 spans 12 amino acids. V lost 1 base, J lost 16 bases, and 16 bases lay in between. Germline CDR1 is GTSNPN and CDR2 is SVGIG (reference sequence). The CDR3, as DNA: TGTGCCTGGAGTGCCCCTGCTTCGGGTCGGTTTTTT. Protein: CAWSAPASGRFF.

The chain recombines TRBV27 with TRBJ1-4; 8 bases line up with TRBD1. The J segment lost 7 bases and the V segment lost 5 bases, leaving 9 bases of the junction unmatched. Looked up from germline, CDR1 is MNHEY and CDR2 is SMNVEV (reference sequence). The CDR3 is 15 amino acids. DNA of the CDR3: TGTGCCAGCAGTCCCCGACAGGGGAGAGTTGAAAAACTGTTTTTT. It translates to CASSPRQGRVEKLFF. Filled out from reference TRBV27 and TRBJ1-4, the complete variable domain reads EAQVTQNPRYLITVTGKKLTVTCSQNMNHEYMSWYRQDPGLGLRQIYYSMNVEVTDKGDVPEGYKVSRKEKRNFPLILESPSPNQTSLYFCASSPRQGRVEKLFFGSGTQLSVL.

This chain connects TRBV6-1 to TRBJ2-7; 11 nucleotides line up with TRBD1. The CDR3 is made up of 17 amino acids. Losses at the gene ends were 2 bases for V and 3 bases for J; bases not matched to a gene: 9. CDR1 MNHNS and CDR2 SASEGT come from the germline V gene. This CDR3 is CASSEWLAGTGGYEQYF. CDR3 DNA sequence: TGTGCCAGCAGTGAATGGTTGGCGGGGACAGGGGGCTACGAGCAGTACTTC.

This clone was detected a few times. The J gene is TRBJ2-2, the V gene TRBV29-1, with TRBD1 matching 8 bases. The V and J ends lost 7 bases and 2 bases, in that order; junction bases with no gene match: 3. The germline CDR1 and CDR2 sequences are SQVTM and ANQGSEA. The CDR3 runs 13 residues. This CDR3 is CSATGENTGELFF. DNA for the CDR3: TGCAGCGCGACAGGGGAAAACACCGGGGAGCTGTTTTTT.

The J gene is TRBJ2-1, the V gene TRBV7-2; TRBD1 might be the D (5 bases). Trimming removed 5 bases from V and 4 bases from J, with 12 bases in between. CDR1 is SGHTA, CDR2 FQGNSA, per germline. The CDR3 sequence is 14 residues long. The CDR3 region is CASSPFGAYNEQFF. Here the CDR3 DNA reads TGTGCCAGCAGCCCTTTTGGGGCTTACAATGAGCAGTTCTTC.

The CDR3 DNA follows: TGTGCCAGTAGTAGCGGGGGGGTACAAGAGACCCAGTACTTC. This encodes CASSSGGVQETQYF. The J gene is TRBJ2-5, the V gene TRBV19, with 9 bases identical to TRBD2. J gave up 2 bases and V 4 bases, and 2 bases lay outside the gene matches. The CDR3 spans 14 residues. Germline V CDR1 and CDR2: LNHDA, SQIVND (reference sequence).

This rearrangement joins TRBV9 to TRBJ2-2, with 10 bases matching TRBD1. This CDR3 is 14 amino acids long. The V gene's germline CDR1 is SGDLS and CDR2 YYNGEE. After removal of 4 bases from V and 6 bases from J, the junction contained 3 bases not matched to a gene. CDR3 DNA: TGTGCCAGCAGCAAAGGACAGGGGGCCGGGGAGCTGTTTTTT. This gives the protein CASSKGQGAGELFF.

V usage is TRBV7-2 and J usage is TRBJ1-5; perhaps TRBD1 as D (6 bases). The CDR3 is 18 residues long. Per the germline V gene, CDR1 is SGHTA and CDR2 is FQGNSA. Between the trimmed V and J ends, which lost 4 bases and 6 bases, there was a span of 25 bases. The CDR3 region has the DNA TGTGCCAGCAGCTCTGCCCGTCTGGGAGGGGGGTATGGTCAGCCCCAGCATTTT. It is translated as CASSSARLGGGYGQPQHF.

The J gene is TRBJ1-5, the V gene TRBV7-6, with a tentative D call TRBD1 (5 bases). Trimming removed 4 bases at V and 4 bases at J, with 8 bases between. This CDR3 is 13 amino acids long. Germline CDR1 SGHVS, CDR2 FNYEAQ. In DNA form, the CDR3 reads TGTGCCAGCAGCTCAGGGTCTAATCAGCCCCAGCATTTT. Translating gives CASSSGSNQPQHF.